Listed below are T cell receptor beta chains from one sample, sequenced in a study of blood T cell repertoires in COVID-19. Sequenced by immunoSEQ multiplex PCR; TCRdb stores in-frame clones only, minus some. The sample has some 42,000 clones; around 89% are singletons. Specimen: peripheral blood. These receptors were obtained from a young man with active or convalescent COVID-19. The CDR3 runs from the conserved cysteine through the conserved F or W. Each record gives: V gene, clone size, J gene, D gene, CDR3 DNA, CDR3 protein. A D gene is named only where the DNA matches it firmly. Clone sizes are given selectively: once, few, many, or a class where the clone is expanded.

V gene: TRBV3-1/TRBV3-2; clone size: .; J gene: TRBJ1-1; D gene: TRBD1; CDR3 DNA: TGTGCCAGCAGCCAGGGGACAGGGTGGCTAAACACTGAAGCTTTCTTT; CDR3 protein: CASSQGTGWLNTEAFF
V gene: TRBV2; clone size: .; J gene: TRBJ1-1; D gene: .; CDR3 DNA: TGTGCCAGCAGTGAAAGACAGATGGTGACTGAAGCTTTCTTT; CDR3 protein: CASSERQMVTEAFF
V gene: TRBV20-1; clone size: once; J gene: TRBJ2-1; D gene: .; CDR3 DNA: TGCAGTGCTCCCCTGGTAGATGAGCAGTTCTTC; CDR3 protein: CSAPLVDEQFF
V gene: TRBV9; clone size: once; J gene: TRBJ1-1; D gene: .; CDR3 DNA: TGTGCCAGCAGCGTAGCTGGGGTAGGGGGCACTGAAGCTTTCTTT; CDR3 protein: CASSVAGVGGTEAFF
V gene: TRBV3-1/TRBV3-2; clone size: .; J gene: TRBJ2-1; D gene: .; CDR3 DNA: TGTGCCAGCAGCCAAGGTCCAGGTCGGCCTTACAATGAGCAGTTCTTC; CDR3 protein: CASSQGPGRPYNEQFF
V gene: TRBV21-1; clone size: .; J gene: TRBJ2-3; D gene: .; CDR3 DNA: TGTGCCAGCAGCTACTGTGCCCCACAGGAACTAAGCACAGATACGCAGTATTTT; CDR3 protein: CASSYCAPQELSTDTQYF
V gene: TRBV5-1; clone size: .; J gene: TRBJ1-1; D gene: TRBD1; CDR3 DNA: TGCGCCAGCAGCTACCACCCCGACAGGGGTTTTAACACTGAAGCTTTCTTT; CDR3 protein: CASSYHPDRGFNTEAFF
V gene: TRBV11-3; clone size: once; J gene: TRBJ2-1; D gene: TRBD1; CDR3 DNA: TGTGCCAGCAGTTTAAGGGACAGGGGGAGGAATGAGCAGTTCTTC; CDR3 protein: CASSLRDRGRNEQFF
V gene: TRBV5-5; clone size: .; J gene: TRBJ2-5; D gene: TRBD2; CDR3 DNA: TGTGCCAGCAGACATGGACTAGCGGAGACCCAGTACTTC; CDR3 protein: CASRHGLAETQYF
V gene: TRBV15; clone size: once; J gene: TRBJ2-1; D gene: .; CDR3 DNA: TGTGCCACCAGCAGGGAGTACTACAGGGCGGGCTCCTACAATGAGCAGTTCTTC; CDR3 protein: CATSREYYRAGSYNEQFF
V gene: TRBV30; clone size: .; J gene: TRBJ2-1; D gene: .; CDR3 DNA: TGTGCCTGGAGTCACGGGACCTACAATGAGCAGTTCTTC; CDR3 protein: CAWSHGTYNEQFF
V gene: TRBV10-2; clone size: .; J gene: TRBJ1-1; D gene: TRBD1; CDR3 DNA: TGCGCCAGCAATCCCGGGACAGGGACTGAAGCTTTCTTT; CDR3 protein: CASNPGTGTEAFF
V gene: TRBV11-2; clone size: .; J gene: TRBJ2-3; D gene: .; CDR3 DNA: TGTGCCAGCAGCTTAGGAGGGGGGGGTTTGACAGATACGCAGTATTTT; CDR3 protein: CASSLGGGGLTDTQYF
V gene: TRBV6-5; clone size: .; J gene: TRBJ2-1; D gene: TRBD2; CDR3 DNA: TGTGCCAGCAAGAGACTAGCGGGGGTCTACAATGAGCAGTTCTTC; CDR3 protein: CASKRLAGVYNEQFF
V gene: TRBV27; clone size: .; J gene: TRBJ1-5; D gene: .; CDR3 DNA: TGTGCCAGCAGTTTAACGGCAGGTCAGCCCCAGCATTTT; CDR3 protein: CASSLTAGQPQHF
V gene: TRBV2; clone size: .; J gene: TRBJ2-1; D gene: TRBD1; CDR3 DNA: TGTGCCAGCAGTTTACAGGGGCGCTCCTACAATGAGCAGTTCTTC; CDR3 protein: CASSLQGRSYNEQFF
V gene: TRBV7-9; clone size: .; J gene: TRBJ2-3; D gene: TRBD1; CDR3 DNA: TGTGCCGGTGACAGGGGCTCGGATACGCAGTATTTT; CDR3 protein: CAGDRGSDTQYF
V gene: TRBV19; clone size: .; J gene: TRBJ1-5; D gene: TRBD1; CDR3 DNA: TGTGCCAGTAGTCAGGGGGCGCAGGGCAATCAGCCCCAGCATTTT; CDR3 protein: CASSQGAQGNQPQHF
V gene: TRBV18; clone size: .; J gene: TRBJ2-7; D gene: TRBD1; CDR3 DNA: TGTGCCAGCTCCTCGACAGGGTTCCGCTCCTACGAGCAGTACTTC; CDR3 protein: CASSSTGFRSYEQYF
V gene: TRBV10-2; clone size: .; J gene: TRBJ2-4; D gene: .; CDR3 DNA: TGCGCCAGCAGTGAGCGAGGGTCAGCCAAAAACATTCAGTACTTC; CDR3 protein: CASSERGSAKNIQYF
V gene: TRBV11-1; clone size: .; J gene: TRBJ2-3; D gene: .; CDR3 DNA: TGTGCCAGCAGCTTAGGGGCTGCTAGCACAGATACGCAGTATTTT; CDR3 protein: CASSLGAASTDTQYF
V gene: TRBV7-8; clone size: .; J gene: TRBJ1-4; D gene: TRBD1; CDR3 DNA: TGTGCCAGCAGCTTAGCGGGCAGGGGGCCAACTAATGAAAAACTGTTTTTT; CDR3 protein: CASSLAGRGPTNEKLFF
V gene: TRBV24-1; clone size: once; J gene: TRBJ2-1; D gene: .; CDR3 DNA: TGTGCCACCAGTGACCCCTCCAGGTCCCCGAACAATGAGCAGTTCTTC; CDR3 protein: CATSDPSRSPNNEQFF
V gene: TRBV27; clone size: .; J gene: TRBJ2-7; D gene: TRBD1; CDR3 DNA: TGTGCCAGCAGTTTACTAGGACAGGGGGCTTACGAGCAGTACTTC; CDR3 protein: CASSLLGQGAYEQYF
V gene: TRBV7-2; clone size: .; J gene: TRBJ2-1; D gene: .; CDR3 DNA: TGTGCCAGCAGCTGGGGGGTGGCCTACAATGAGCAGTTCTTC; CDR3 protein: CASSWGVAYNEQFF
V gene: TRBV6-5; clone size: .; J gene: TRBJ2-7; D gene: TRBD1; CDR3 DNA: TGTGCCAACCGTCGGACAGGGGCGGACGAGCAGTACTTC; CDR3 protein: CANRRTGADEQYF
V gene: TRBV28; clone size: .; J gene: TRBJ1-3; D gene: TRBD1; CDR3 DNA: TGTGCCAGCTTAGCCGGGACAGGAGGAAACACCATATATTTT; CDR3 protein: CASLAGTGGNTIYF
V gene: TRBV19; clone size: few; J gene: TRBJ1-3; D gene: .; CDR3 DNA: TGTGCCAGTAGCCCGGGGAGGCCTGGAAACACCATATATTTT; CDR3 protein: CASSPGRPGNTIYF
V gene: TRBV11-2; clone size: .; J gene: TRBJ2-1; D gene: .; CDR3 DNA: TGTGCCAGCAGCTTAGATCTGACTCAACCCCTGAATGAGCAGTTCTTC; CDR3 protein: CASSLDLTQPLNEQFF
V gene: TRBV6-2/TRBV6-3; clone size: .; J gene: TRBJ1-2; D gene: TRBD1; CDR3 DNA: TGTGCCAGCAGTCGGGACAGGGGGCCCCCGAATAGCTACACCTTC; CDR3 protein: CASSRDRGPPNSYTF
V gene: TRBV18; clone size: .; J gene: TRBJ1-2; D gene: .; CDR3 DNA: TGTGCCAGCTCACCATCTCTGTCAGAAGCTAACTATGGCTACACCTTC; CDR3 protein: CASSPSLSEANYGYTF